Below are 2 T cell receptor beta chains sequenced from a single sample in a study of T-cell memory formation after mild COVID-19. TCRdb analysed the 5' RACE reads with MiXCR anew, one entry per CDR3 protein. Of about 560,000 distinct CDR3 sequences in the sample, 17% were seen once. The sample consisted of PBMCs or a T cell subset sorted from them (not recorded which). These receptors originate from an adult woman who had mild COVID-19 (a few samples of this study predate the infection). Cell type and time point are not known.

This clonotype appeared a few times. This CDR3 reads CASSEVSNYEQYF. CDR3 in DNA: TGTGCCAGCAGTGAGGTATCAAACTACGAGCAGTACTTC. The J gene is TRBJ2-7, the V gene TRBV25-1, with D hard to call. CDR3 length equals 13 residues. Germline-derived CDR1 and CDR2 are MGHDK and SYGVNS. V gave up 3 bases and J gave up 3 bases, with 9 bases separating them.

This chain joins TRBV5-1 and TRBJ2-1, with 9 nucleotides matching TRBD2. There are 16 residues in the CDR3. Germline CDR1 reads SGHRS; CDR2 reads YFSETQ. With 0 bases clipped from V and 1 base from J, the junction kept 2 bases outside the gene matches. The CDR3, as DNA: TGCGCCAGCAGCTTGGATGCGGGAGGGTCCTACAATGAGCAGTTCTTC. It codes for CASSLDAGGSYNEQFF.